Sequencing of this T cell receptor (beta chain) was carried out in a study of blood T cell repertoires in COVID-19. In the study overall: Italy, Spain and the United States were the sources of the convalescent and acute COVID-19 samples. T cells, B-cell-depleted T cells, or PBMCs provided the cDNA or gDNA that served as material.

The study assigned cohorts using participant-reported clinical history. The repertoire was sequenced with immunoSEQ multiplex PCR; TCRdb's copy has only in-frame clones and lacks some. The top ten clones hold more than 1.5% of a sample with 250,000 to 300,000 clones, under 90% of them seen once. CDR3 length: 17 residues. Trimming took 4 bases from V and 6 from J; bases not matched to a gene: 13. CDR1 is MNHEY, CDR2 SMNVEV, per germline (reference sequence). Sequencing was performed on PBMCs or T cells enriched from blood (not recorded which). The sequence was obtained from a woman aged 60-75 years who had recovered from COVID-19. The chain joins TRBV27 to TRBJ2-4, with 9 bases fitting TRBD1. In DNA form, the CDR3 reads TGTGCCAGCAGTTCCCGGGACAGGGCCTCCCTAGGAAACATTCAGTACTTC. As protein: CASSSRDRASLGNIQYF.